A selection of T cell receptor beta chains follows, all from one sample in a study of blood T cell repertoires in COVID-19. The repertoire was sequenced with immunoSEQ multiplex PCR; TCRdb's copy has only in-frame clones and lacks some. Of 150,000 to 200,000 clones listed, more than 85% were seen once; the top ten hold around 1.2%. Sample: PBMCs or T cells enriched from blood (not recorded which). These receptors were collected from a human donor with acute COVID-19. The donor label of this sample is uncertain. Both conserved end residues are part of each CDR3. A D gene is named only where the DNA matches it firmly. Expanded clones are given a class, and other clones once, few, many or no size at all.

DNA	CDR3	J	size	D	V
TGCGCCAGCAGCTGGGACAAAAACTACGAGCAGTACTTC	CASSWDKNYEQYF	TRBJ2-7	NA	NA	TRBV4-1
TGTGCCTGGAGTGTTGCACTTGGGCATAACACCGGGGAGCTGTTTTTT	CAWSVALGHNTGELFF	TRBJ2-2	NA	NA	TRBV30
TGTGCCAGCACCCGGGGCCCCGGGGGTACGCAGTATTTT	CASTRGPGGTQYF	TRBJ2-3	NA	NA	TRBV11-1
TGTGCCAGCTCACCCGGACAGGGCGGACCATATGGCTACACCTTC	CASSPGQGGPYGYTF	TRBJ1-2	NA	TRBD1	TRBV18
TGTGCCAGCGGGGGCCGCATCTACGAGCAGTACTTC	CASGGRIYEQYF	TRBJ2-7	NA	NA	TRBV7-9
TGTGCCAGCCGGGACAGACTCAAGAACTCAAAACTGTTTTTT	CASRDRLKNSKLFF	TRBJ1-4	NA	TRBD1	TRBV19
TGTGCCAGCAGCTTAGGACTATCCCCTCGTGGTTACGAGCAGTACTTC	CASSLGLSPRGYEQYF	TRBJ2-7	NA	NA	TRBV5-6
TGTGCCAGCAGCTTAGTAATGGGCGATCAGCCCCAGCATTTT	CASSLVMGDQPQHF	TRBJ1-5	NA	NA	TRBV7-8
TGCGCCAGCAGTGACCCGACGACAGGGGGCATTGGGATTGAAAAACTGTTTTTT	CASSDPTTGGIGIEKLFF	TRBJ1-4	NA	TRBD1	TRBV5-1
TGTGCCAGCAGCCAGGGGGTCGGGGAGGCCTATAATTCACCCCTCCACTTT	CASSQGVGEAYNSPLHF	TRBJ1-6	NA	NA	TRBV4-2
TGTGCCAGCAAGGACGATGAGGGGCGGGGAAAACTGTTTTTT	CASKDDEGRGKLFF	TRBJ1-4	NA	NA	TRBV6-5
TGTGCCAGTAGGACAGGGTCCGGGGAGCTGTTTTTT	CASRTGSGELFF	TRBJ2-2	NA	TRBD1	TRBV19
TGTGCCAGCAGTGTCCCCCCGGAGACCCAGTACTTC	CASSVPPETQYF	TRBJ2-5	NA	NA	TRBV2
TGTGCCAGCAGCCTCGGGACAGTCCCTGAAGCTTTCTTT	CASSLGTVPEAFF	TRBJ1-1	NA	TRBD1	TRBV7-9
TGTGCCAGCAGCTTAGCGAGGGGGTCGAACGGCTACACCTTC	CASSLARGSNGYTF	TRBJ1-2	NA	NA	TRBV7-8
TGTGCCAGCAGTTTAATCCGGGACAGGGGGTGGAAAGCTTTCTTT	CASSLIRDRGWKAFF	TRBJ1-1	NA	TRBD1	TRBV28
TGCGCCAGCAGCGCCGGGACAACCCGAGGCTACGAGCAGTACTTC	CASSAGTTRGYEQYF	TRBJ2-7	NA	NA	TRBV5-1
TGTGCCAGCAGTTCAGCAGGGCCGAATGAAAAACTGTTTTTT	CASSSAGPNEKLFF	TRBJ1-4	NA	NA	TRBV6-5
TGTGCCAGCAGACCGGGACAGGACTGGGGTGGCTACACCTTC	CASRPGQDWGGYTF	TRBJ1-2	once	TRBD1	TRBV5-4
TGCAGCGTTGAGGCCCCGTCCGGGGAGCTGTTTTTT	CSVEAPSGELFF	TRBJ2-2	NA	NA	TRBV29-1
TGTGCCAGCAACCCGCGGCAGGGAGGCGAGCAGTACTTC	CASNPRQGGEQYF	TRBJ2-7	few	NA	TRBV2
TGTGCCAGCAGCTTGGCCACAGGGAGGGACGAGCAGTACTTC	CASSLATGRDEQYF	TRBJ2-7	NA	NA	TRBV5-5
TGTGCCAGCAGCCTTAGAGGGACAGACTCACCCCTCCACTTT	CASSLRGTDSPLHF	TRBJ1-6	NA	TRBD1	TRBV7-9
TGTGCCAGCTCTCAAGCAGGGTACGGTACCGGGGAGCTGTTTTTT	CASSQAGYGTGELFF	TRBJ2-2	NA	NA	TRBV25-1
TGTGCCAGCAGCTTCCAGGGGGCATACAATGAGCAGTTCTTC	CASSFQGAYNEQFF	TRBJ2-1	once	TRBD1	TRBV6-2/TRBV6-3
TGTGCCAGTAGTACCGACAGGGGAGGTCGGGAAGCTTTCTTT	CASSTDRGGREAFF	TRBJ1-1	NA	TRBD1	TRBV19
TGCAGCGTGGCGGGGACAGGGGAAAGTTTGGCTGAAGCTTTCTTT	CSVAGTGESLAEAFF	TRBJ1-1	NA	TRBD1	TRBV29-1
TGTGCCAGCTCACCAAACGACGGACTCTATGGCTACACCTTC	CASSPNDGLYGYTF	TRBJ1-2	NA	NA	TRBV18
TGTGCCAGCAGTCCAGGGGGCGGCACAGATACGCAGTATTTT	CASSPGGGTDTQYF	TRBJ2-3	few	TRBD1	TRBV13
TGCGCCAGCAGCTTGGCAAGGGGGCCTAACTATGGCTACACCTTC	CASSLARGPNYGYTF	TRBJ1-2	NA	TRBD1	TRBV5-1
TGTGCCAGCAGCTTCGCCAGATATTCACCCCTCCACTTT	CASSFARYSPLHF	TRBJ1-6	NA	NA	TRBV11-2
TGTGCCAGCAGACTCGGACAGGGTGGAAACACTGAAGCTTTCTTT	CASRLGQGGNTEAFF	TRBJ1-1	NA	TRBD1	TRBV27
TGTGCCACCAGTGGTTTCGACAGGGCCTATGGCTACACCTTC	CATSGFDRAYGYTF	TRBJ1-2	NA	TRBD1	TRBV24-1
TGTGCCAGCAGCCCCCTAGCGGGGGGGAGCGAGCAGTACTTC	CASSPLAGGSEQYF	TRBJ2-7	NA	TRBD2	TRBV3-1/TRBV3-2
TGTGCCAGCCGAAAGAGAGAACTCCTGGGCTACACCTTC	CASRKRELLGYTF	TRBJ1-2	NA	NA	TRBV13
TGTGCCAGTAGTCTAGGGACAGCCTACGAGCAGTACTTC	CASSLGTAYEQYF	TRBJ2-7	NA	TRBD1	TRBV19
TGTGCCAGCAGTTTAAGTGCCAGGGGAGCAGATACGCAGTATTTT	CASSLSARGADTQYF	TRBJ2-3	NA	NA	TRBV27
TGTGCTAGTGGTTTGGTACTGCGGGGGGGCTCCTACGAGCAGTACTTC	CASGLVLRGGSYEQYF	TRBJ2-7	NA	TRBD2	TRBV12-5
TGTGCCAGCAGCTTAGTTGTTGGCGATTGGACTAGCGGTATCTACGAGCAGTACTTC	CASSLVVGDWTSGIYEQYF	TRBJ2-7	NA	TRBD2	TRBV7-9
TGTGCCTGGAGTTTCCGGGACAGGGGCGAAGAGACCCAGTACTTC	CAWSFRDRGEETQYF	TRBJ2-5	NA	TRBD1	TRBV30
TGCAGTGCTAGTACGTCGGGTAACACCATATATTTT	CSASTSGNTIYF	TRBJ1-3	NA	NA	TRBV20-1
TGTGCCAGTAGCCCGACTAGCGGGGGTTACAATGAGCAGTTCTTC	CASSPTSGGYNEQFF	TRBJ2-1	NA	TRBD2	TRBV19
TGTGCCAGCAGCCAAGATAGGGGGGAGCAGTTCTTC	CASSQDRGEQFF	TRBJ2-1	NA	NA	TRBV3-1/TRBV3-2
TGCGCCAGCAGCCAAGAGGCTAGCGGGGGTACCGGGGAGCTGTTTTTT	CASSQEASGGTGELFF	TRBJ2-2	NA	TRBD2	TRBV4-1
TGTGCCAGCAGCCGGACAGGGGGCAGCCCCGGGGAGCTGTTTTTT	CASSRTGGSPGELFF	TRBJ2-2	NA	TRBD1	TRBV14
TGTGCCAGCTCACCTAAGACTAGCGGGGGCTACAATGAGCAGTTCTTC	CASSPKTSGGYNEQFF	TRBJ2-1	NA	TRBD2	TRBV18
TGTGCCATCAGACAGGGGGTACACAATGAGCAGTTCTTC	CAIRQGVHNEQFF	TRBJ2-1	NA	TRBD1	TRBV10-3
TGTGCCAGCAGCCTACGTCTCACTAGCTCAACCCAAGAGACCCAGTACTTC	CASSLRLTSSTQETQYF	TRBJ2-5	NA	NA	TRBV7-2
TGTGCCAGCAGCTTGAGGGGGCGCTTACAAGGGGAAAAACTGTTTTTT	CASSLRGRLQGEKLFF	TRBJ1-4	NA	TRBD1	TRBV7-9
TGTGCCACCAGAGGGGTAATGAACACTGAAGCTTTCTTT	CATRGVMNTEAFF	TRBJ1-1	NA	NA	TRBV24-1
TGTGCCAGCTCACCACCGACAGACTCTGGGGCCAACGTCCTGACTTTC	CASSPPTDSGANVLTF	TRBJ2-6	NA	NA	TRBV18
TGTGCCAGCAGTGACACAGGGGCAGATACGCAGTATTTT	CASSDTGADTQYF	TRBJ2-3	NA	TRBD1	TRBV2
TGTGCCAGCAGCTCGGTTCAGGGGGGCACTGAAGCTTTCTTT	CASSSVQGGTEAFF	TRBJ1-1	NA	TRBD1	TRBV5-5